The TCR beta chain described here comes from a study of cytotoxic CD8 clonotypes in ibrutinib-treated CLL. The protocol was immunoSEQ multiplex PCR, while the TCRdb copy is restricted to in-frame clones and leaves out a portion. The table records almost 85,000 clones, about 82% of them present only once. General study findings and limits: Collection times varied between progressing and sustained-remission patients.

Regarding this clone: Its antigen is unidentified.

This specimen consisted of PBMCs, obtained before ibrutinib treatment. This TCR came from a human donor with chronic lymphocytic leukemia.

The CDR3 sequence: CSVIWTSGTQAVETQYF. In DNA, the CDR3 is TGCAGCGTTATTTGGACTAGCGGGACCCAAGCCGTGGAGACCCAGTACTTC. The V call is TRBV29-1, the J call TRBJ2-5, with 12 nucleotides matching TRBD2. Germline CDR1 reads SQVTM; CDR2 reads ANQGSEA. V shed 5 bases, J shed 5 bases, and the junction held 15 bases outside the gene matches. The length of the CDR3 is 17 residues.